A single T cell receptor beta chain is shown here with its context. What antigen it recognizes has not been identified. Base quality data are lacking; no much larger clone is found one base away. From cysteine to phenylalanine, the CDR3 is 18 amino acids long. Here the CDR3 DNA is all that survives: 54 bases in frame from base 1. The germline V gene supplies CDR1 MNHNS and CDR2 SASEGT. Clipping removes 0 bases from V and 2 bases from J, with 9 as the unmatched junction base count. TCR CDR3 regions were amplified from genomic DNA by multiplex PCR using the deep immunoSEQ assay. Extracted genomic DNA from each cell subset was spread evenly across all wells of several immunoSEQ 96-well plates, with each plate serving as a replicate. Each replicate PCR for sorted subsets received about 180 ng genomic DNA, equal to some 32,000 T cell genomes. Purified libraries were measured with a Qubit 3.0 fluorometer, size-checked on a Bioanalyzer 2100, and measured again with the KAPA Library Quantification kit. Every immunoSEQ 96-well plate was sequenced on a separate single-read 150-cycle Illumina NextSeq 550 flow cell. The paper's processing steps were these. Because the immunoSEQ output included only junctional sequences and no quality scores, the filtering could not be the same as the filtering used for full-length reads. Sequences were annotated with PyIR, a Python wrapper for IgBLAST v1.9, using IMGT germline references to assign V/J genes and CDR3. Reads with weak V/J assignments (E-value above 1e-6), missing CDR3, stop codons, out-of-frame junctions, or ambiguous translated residues were removed. A V3J clonotype was defined by an identical inferred V gene, J gene, and CDR3 amino acid sequence. Percentage overlap between repertoires was computed as shared unique clonotypes divided by the size of the smaller repertoire. RTK rarefaction, the Chao1 estimator, and Recon v2.1 estimates of unobserved clonotypes were used to assess repertoire richness. Generation probabilities for all TCRbeta clonotypes obtained by the gDNA method from a handful of donors were computed using OLGA. What TCRdb holds here is the immuneACCESS table cut down to in-frame rearrangements. Part of the clones is not present; checked against another copy, under half of the missing clones reflect an unresolved V gene, and the others are unexplained. V and J calls and clone size follow that table, whereas D and trimming were derived from the DNA. This sample holds under 130,000 clones; 67% were observed only once. In total, the top ten clones hold about 24% of the sample.

The donors were healthy, HIV-negative adults who had no recently reported acute infections or vaccinations. Every donor was a Caucasian adult residing in Nashville, Tennessee, USA. CD8 memory samples were composed of magnetically selected CD45RO+ cells combined with CCR7-negative CD45RA+ effector memory (TemRA) cells. Blood was obtained by leukapheresis, after which PBMCs were separated by Ficoll-Histopaque density gradient centrifugation and cryopreserved in liquid nitrogen vapor phase. Analytical flow cytometry was used to check the purity and quantity of each magnetically sorted T cell population. Genomic DNA was isolated from each sorted fraction and quantified by UV absorbance on a Nanodrop 2000c. This sample was included in a study of shared clonotypes between healthy human individuals (dated by TCRdb to the early 2020s). Notes on the research overall: The cohort comprised a couple of women and a few men aged 18 to 49 years. The study deeply sequenced blood TCR repertoires of five healthy adults to estimate repertoire size and the extent of clonotype sharing between individuals. Different laboratories and diverse techniques were used to prepare libraries and sequence TCR repertoires, to increase sequencing depth and limit assay-specific biases. Between about 0.9 and 9 billion PBMCs per donor were obtained by leukapheresis. For each donor, CD4 naive and CD4 memory were each given three plates, CD8 naive was given two plates, and CD8 memory was given one plate. What the study reported, not specific to this receptor: Sampling was restricted to blood, and TCR repertoires in tissues likely differ from the TCR repertoires found in blood. Pairwise subsampling led to the expectation that sequencing depth would affect the degree of clonotype sharing among donors. Compared with non-shared clonotypes, the clonotypes found in all four sorted-subset donors had higher generation probabilities. Rarefaction of sorted-subset datasets indicated incomplete sequencing despite the large sequencing depth. Larger estimated clonotype richness was generally found for naive subsets than for memory subsets. When a few donors were compared, the shared fraction of clonotypes was about 5.5% for naive CD4, around 4% for naive CD8, roughly 2.5% for memory CD4, and 0.35% to 0.4% for memory CD8. Because the study included a small number of donors, the genetic and exposure-history diversity represented was limited.

This receptor chain uses TRBV6-1 and TRBJ2-3; 9 nucleotides in the junction match TRBD2. This clonotype was sampled from a woman in her 30s in good health. The specimen was memory CD8+ T cells sorted from blood. The cell subset or site label here, explained by the study, means: CD45RO+ cells pooled with CCR7-negative TemRA cells. CDR3 sequence: CASSEAGTSIPSTDTQYF. At the DNA level, the sequence is TGTGCCAGCAGTGAAGCGGGGACTAGCATCCCCTCCACAGATACGCAGTATTTT.